This TCR beta chain was profiled in a study of early T cells in non-severe SARS-CoV-2 infection. Study at large: The input, bulk RNA from unsorted whole blood, was sequenced, and chains were unpaired. Notes on the study in general: VDJdb-based matching was biased toward anti-spike CD8 responses and missed private and CD4 specificities.

A remark on this clonotype: Its antigen is still unknown.

CDR3 length equals 14 residues. The ends lost 5 bases at V and 0 bases at J; junction bases unmatched: 5. From germline, CDR1 is DFQATT and CDR2 SNEGSKA (reference sequence). Unique molecular identifiers tagged individual cDNA molecules. TCRdb re-derived calls from the 5' RACE reads in MiXCR, one entry per CDR3 protein. The sample holds tens of thousands of distinct CDR3 sequences, 10% to 15% seen once. Specimen: whole blood. The receptor comes from an adult who was a healthcare worker with PCR-confirmed SARS-CoV-2 infection or an uninfected control (not recorded which). V usage is TRBV20-1 and J usage is TRBJ1-1; 8 positions match TRBD1. The CDR3 spells CSAFRTGLNTEAFF. CDR3 sequence (DNA): TGCAGTGCTTTCCGGACAGGGCTGAACACTGAAGCTTTCTTT.